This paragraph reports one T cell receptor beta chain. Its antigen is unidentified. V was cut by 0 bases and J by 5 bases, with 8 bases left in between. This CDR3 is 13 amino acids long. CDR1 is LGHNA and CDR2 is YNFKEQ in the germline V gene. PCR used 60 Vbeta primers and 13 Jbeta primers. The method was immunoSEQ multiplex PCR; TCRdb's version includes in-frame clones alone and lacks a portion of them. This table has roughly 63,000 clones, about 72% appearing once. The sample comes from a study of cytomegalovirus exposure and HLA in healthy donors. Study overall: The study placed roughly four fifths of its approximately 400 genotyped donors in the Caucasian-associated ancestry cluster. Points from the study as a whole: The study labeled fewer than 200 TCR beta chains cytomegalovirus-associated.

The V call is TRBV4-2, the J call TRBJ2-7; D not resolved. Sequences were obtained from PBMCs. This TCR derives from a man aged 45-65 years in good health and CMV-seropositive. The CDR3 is CASSQDAVNEQYF. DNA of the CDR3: TGTGCCAGCAGCCAAGACGCGGTGAACGAGCAGTACTTC.